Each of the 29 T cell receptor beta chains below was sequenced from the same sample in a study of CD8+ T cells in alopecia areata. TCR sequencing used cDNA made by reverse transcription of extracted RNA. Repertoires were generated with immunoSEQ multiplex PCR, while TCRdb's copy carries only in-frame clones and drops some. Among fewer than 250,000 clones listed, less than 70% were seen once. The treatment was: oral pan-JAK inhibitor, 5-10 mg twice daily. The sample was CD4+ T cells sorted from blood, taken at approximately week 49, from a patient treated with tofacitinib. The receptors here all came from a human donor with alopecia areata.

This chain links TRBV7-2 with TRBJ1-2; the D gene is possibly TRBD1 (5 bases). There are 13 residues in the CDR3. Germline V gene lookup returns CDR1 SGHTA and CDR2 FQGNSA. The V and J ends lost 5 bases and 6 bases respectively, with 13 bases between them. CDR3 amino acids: CASSPKRGDGYTF. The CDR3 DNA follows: TGTGCCAGCAGCCCAAAGCGGGGGGATGGCTACACCTTC.

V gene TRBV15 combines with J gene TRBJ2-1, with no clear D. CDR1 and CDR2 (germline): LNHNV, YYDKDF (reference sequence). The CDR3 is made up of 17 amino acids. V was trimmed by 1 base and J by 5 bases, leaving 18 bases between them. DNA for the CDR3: TGTGCCACCAGCAGAGTCATAAGTACCGCAACTCACAATGAGCAGTTCTTC. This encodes CATSRVISTATHNEQFF.

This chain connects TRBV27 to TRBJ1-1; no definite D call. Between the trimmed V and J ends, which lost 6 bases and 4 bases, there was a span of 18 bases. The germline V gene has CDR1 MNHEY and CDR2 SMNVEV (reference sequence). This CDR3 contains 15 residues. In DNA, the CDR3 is TGTGCCAGCAGCTTCTTCCCTCGGGGTCGCACTGAAGCTTTCTTT. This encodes CASSFFPRGRTEAFF.

As DNA, the CDR3 is TGTGCCAGCAGTGAATGGGGGACTCGGGACTATGGCTACACCTTC. Encoded protein: CASSEWGTRDYGYTF. The chain uses TRBV6-1 and TRBJ1-2; TRBD1 is a possible D gene (5 bases). V was cut by 2 bases and J by 3 bases, with 13 bases left in between. Per the germline V gene, CDR1 is MNHNS and CDR2 is SASEGT. The CDR3 consists of 15 residues.

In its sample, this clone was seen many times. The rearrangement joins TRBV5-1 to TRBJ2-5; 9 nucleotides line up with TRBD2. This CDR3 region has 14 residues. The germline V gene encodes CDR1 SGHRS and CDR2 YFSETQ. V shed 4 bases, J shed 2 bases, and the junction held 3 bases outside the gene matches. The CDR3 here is CASSIGLAQETQYF. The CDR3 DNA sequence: TGCGCCAGCAGCATCGGACTAGCGCAAGAGACCCAGTACTTC.

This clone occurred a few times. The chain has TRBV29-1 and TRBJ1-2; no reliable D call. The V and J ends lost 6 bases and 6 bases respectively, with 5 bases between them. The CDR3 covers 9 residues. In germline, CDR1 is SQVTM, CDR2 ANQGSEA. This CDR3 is CSVADGYTF. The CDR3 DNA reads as TGCAGCGTGGCGGATGGCTACACCTTC.

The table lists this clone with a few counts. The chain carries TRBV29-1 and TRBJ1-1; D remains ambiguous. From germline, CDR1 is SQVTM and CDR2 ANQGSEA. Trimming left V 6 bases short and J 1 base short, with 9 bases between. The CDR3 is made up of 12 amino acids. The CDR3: CSVRVSNTEAFF. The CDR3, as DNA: TGCAGCGTCAGAGTTTCGAACACTGAAGCTTTCTTT.

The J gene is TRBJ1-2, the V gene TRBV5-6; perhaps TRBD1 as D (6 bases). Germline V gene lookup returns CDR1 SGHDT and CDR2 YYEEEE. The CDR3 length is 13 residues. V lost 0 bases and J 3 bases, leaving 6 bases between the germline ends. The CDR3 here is CASSLAGDYGYTF. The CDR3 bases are TGTGCCAGCAGCTTGGCAGGGGACTATGGCTACACCTTC.

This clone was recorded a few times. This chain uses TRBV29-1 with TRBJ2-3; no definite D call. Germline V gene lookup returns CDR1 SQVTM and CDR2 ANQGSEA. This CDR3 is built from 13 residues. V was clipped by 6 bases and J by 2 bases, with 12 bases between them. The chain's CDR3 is CSVLTEITDTQYF. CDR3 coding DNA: TGCAGCGTCTTAACAGAAATCACAGATACGCAGTATTTT.

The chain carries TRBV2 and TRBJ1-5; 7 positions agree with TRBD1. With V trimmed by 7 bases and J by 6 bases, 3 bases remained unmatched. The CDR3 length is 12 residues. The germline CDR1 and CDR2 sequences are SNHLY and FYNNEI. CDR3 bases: TGTGCCAGCAAGACAGGGAGTCAGCCCCAGCATTTT. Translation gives CASKTGSQPQHF.

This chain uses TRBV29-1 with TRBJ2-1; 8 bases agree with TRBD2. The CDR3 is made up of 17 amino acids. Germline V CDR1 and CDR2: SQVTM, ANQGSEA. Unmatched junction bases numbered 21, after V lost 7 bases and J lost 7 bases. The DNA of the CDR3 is TGCAGCGCTACCAAACGACCCCCAGCGGGGGCGAGGAATGAGCAGTTCTTC. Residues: CSATKRPPAGARNEQFF.

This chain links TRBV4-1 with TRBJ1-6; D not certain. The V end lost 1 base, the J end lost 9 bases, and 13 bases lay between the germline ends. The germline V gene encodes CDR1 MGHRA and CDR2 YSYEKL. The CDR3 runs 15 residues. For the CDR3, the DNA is TGCGCCAGCAGCCAAGTCTGGGGTGGAGGTTCACCCCTCCACTTT. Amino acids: CASSQVWGGGSPLHF.

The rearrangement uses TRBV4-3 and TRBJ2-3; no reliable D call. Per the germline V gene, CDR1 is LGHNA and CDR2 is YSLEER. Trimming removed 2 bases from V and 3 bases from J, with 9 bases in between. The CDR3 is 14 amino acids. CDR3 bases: TGCGCCAGCAGCCAACTGGCCGGTACAGATACGCAGTATTTT. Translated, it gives CASSQLAGTDTQYF.

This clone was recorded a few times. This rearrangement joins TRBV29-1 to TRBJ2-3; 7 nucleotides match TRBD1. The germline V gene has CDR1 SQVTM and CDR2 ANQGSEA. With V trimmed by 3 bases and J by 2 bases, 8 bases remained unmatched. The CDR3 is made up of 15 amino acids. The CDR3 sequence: CSVELQGTLTDTQYF. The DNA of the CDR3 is TGCAGCGTTGAGTTACAGGGGACCCTCACAGATACGCAGTATTTT.

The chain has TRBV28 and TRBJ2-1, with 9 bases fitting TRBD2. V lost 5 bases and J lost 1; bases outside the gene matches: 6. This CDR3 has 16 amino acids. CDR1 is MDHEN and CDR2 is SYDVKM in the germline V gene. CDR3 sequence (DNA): TGTGCCAGCAGTGAAGCGGGGGGCAGATCCTACAATGAGCAGTTCTTC. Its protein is CASSEAGGRSYNEQFF.

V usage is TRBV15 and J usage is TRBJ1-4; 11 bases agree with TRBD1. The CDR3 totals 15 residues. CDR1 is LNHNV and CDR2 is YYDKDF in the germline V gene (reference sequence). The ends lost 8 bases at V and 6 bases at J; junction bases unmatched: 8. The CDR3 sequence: CATSEGTGGDEKLFF. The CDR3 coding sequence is TGTGCCACCTCCGAGGGGACAGGGGGAGATGAAAAACTGTTTTTT.

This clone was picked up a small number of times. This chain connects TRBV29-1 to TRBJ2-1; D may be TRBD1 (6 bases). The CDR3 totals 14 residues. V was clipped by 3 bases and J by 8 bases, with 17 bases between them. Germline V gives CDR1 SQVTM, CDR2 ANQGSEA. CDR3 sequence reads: CSVESPGAIDEQFF. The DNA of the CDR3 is TGCAGCGTTGAGTCCCCAGGGGCTATCGATGAGCAGTTCTTC.

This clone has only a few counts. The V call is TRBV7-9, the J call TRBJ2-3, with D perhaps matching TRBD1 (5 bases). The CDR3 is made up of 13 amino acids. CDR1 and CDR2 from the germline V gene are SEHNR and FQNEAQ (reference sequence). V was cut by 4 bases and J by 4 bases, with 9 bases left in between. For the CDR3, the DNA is TGTGCCAGCAGCTCAAGGGGTCCAGATACGCAGTATTTT. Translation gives CASSSRGPDTQYF.

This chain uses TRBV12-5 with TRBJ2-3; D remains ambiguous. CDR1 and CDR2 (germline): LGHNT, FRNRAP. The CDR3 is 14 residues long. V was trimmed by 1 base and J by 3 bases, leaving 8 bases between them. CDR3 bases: TGTGCTAGTGGTTTGGGAAACCCGACAGATACGCAGTATTTT. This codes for CASGLGNPTDTQYF.

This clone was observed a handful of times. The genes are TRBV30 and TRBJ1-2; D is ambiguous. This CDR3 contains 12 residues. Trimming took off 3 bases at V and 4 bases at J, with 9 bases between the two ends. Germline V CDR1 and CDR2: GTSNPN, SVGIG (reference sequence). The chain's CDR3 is CAWRGLSYGYTF. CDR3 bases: TGTGCCTGGAGGGGGTTGAGCTATGGCTACACCTTC.

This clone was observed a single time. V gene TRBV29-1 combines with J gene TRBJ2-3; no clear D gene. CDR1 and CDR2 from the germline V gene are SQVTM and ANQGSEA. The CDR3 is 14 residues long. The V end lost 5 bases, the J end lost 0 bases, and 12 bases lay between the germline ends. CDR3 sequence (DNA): TGCAGCGTTCGAGCTGGCCAGAGCACAGATACGCAGTATTTT. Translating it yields CSVRAGQSTDTQYF.

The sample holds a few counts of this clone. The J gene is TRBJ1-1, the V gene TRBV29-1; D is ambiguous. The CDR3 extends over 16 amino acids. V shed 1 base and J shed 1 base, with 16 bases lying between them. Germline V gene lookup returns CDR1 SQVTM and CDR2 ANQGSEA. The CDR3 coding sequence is TGCAGCGTTGAAGGGGTCGTTGGGTTAGAGAACACTGAAGCTTTCTTT. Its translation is CSVEGVVGLENTEAFF.

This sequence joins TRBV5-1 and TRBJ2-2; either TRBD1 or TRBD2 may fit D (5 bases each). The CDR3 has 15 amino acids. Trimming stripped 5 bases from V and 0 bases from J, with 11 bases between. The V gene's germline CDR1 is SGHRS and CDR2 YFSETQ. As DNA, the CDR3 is TGCGCCAGCAGTACGGGACGGCCGAACACCGGGGAGCTGTTTTTT. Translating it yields CASSTGRPNTGELFF.

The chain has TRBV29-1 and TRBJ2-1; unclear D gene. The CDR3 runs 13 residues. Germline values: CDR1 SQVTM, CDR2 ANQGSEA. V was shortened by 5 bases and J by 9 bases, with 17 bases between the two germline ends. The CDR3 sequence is CSVLPSLIGEQFF. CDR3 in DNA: TGCAGCGTTTTACCATCTCTGATCGGTGAGCAGTTCTTC.

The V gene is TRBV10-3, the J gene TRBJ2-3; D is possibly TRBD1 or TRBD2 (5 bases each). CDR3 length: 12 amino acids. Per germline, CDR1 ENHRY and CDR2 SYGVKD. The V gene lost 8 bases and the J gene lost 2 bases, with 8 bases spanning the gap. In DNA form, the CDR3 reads TGTGCCATCGGGGACGACACAGATACGCAGTATTTT. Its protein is CAIGDDTDTQYF.

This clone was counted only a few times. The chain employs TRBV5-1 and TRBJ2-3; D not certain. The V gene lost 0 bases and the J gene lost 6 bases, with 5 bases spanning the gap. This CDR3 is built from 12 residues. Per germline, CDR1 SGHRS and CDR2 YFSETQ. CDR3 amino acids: CASSLAVDTQYF. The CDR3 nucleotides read TGCGCCAGCAGCTTGGCTGTTGATACGCAGTATTTT. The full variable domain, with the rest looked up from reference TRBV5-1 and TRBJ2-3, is KAGVTQTPRYLIKTRGQQVTLSCSPISGHRSVSWYQQTPGQGLQFLFEYFSETQRNKGNFPGRFSGRQFSNSRSEMNVSTLELGDSALYLCASSLAVDTQYFGPGTRLTVL.

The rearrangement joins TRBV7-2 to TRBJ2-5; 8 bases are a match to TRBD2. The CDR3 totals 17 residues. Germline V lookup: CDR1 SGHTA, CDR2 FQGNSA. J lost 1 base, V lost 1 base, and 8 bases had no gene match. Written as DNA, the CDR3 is TGTGCCAGCAGCTTAGTTTGGCGGGGGGCGCTCCAAGAGACCCAGTACTTC. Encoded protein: CASSLVWRGALQETQYF.

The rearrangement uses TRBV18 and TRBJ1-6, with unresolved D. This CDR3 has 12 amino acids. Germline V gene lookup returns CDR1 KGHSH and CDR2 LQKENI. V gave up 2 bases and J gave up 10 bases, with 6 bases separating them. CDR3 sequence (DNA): TGTGCCAGCTCACCAACGCAGTCACCCCTCCACTTT. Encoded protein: CASSPTQSPLHF.

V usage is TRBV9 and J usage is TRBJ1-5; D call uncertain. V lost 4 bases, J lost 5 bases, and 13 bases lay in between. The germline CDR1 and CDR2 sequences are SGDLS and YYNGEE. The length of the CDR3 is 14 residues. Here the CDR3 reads CASSPPGDYQPQHF. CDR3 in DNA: TGTGCCAGCAGCCCTCCAGGTGATTATCAGCCCCAGCATTTT.